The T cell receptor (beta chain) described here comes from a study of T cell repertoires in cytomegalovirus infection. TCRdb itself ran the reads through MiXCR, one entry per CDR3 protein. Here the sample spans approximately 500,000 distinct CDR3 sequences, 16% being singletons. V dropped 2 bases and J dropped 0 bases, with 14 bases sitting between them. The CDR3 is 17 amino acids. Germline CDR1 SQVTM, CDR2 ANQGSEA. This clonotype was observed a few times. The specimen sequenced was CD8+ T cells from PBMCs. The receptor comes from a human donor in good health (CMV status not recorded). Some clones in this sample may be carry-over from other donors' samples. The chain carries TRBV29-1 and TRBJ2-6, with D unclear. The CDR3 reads CSVEIRTRSSGANVLTF. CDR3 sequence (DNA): TGCAGCGTTGAAATTAGGACCCGAAGCTCTGGGGCCAACGTCCTGACTTTC.